A single sample gave rise to the 32 T cell receptor beta chains below, sequenced in a study of cytomegalovirus exposure and HLA in healthy donors. 60 Vbeta and 13 Jbeta primers were used in PCR. TCRdb's table, derived via immunoSEQ multiplex PCR, lists solely in-frame clones and lacks some. The data show approximately 89,000 clones, less than 65% seen once. Sequencing was carried out using PBMCs. Receptor source: a woman younger than 45 in good health and CMV-seropositive.

The rearrangement uses TRBV9 and TRBJ2-7; 9 nucleotides line up with TRBD2. The CDR3 is made up of 14 amino acids. V was clipped by 4 bases and J by 6 bases; unmatched bases: 8. Germline V CDR1 and CDR2: SGDLS, YYNGEE. CDR3 coding DNA: TGTGCCAGCAGCACAGCGGGGGGCCCTCGCGAGCAGTACTTC. Translated, it gives CASSTAGGPREQYF.

About this clone itself: The junction shows a germline mismatch at one end, possibly a read error. This rearrangement joins TRBV7-7 to TRBJ2-1, with 8 bases that match TRBD1. This CDR3 comprises 14 residues. Germline V gives CDR1 SSHAT, CDR2 FNYEAQ (reference sequence). CDR3 bases: TGTGCTAGCAGCGCAGGACAGGGCCCCAATGAGCAGTTCTTC. Amino acids: CASSAGQGPNEQFF.

This clone turned up a few times. V usage is TRBV10-1 and J usage is TRBJ1-4, with D perhaps matching TRBD1 (5 bases). Germline lookup yields CDR1 WNHNN and CDR2 SYGVQD (reference sequence). This CDR3 region has 13 residues. Between the trimmed V and J ends, which lost 6 bases and 4 bases, there was a span of 9 bases. CDR3 DNA: TGCGCCAGCAGCCCGGGACTTAATGAAAAACTGTTTTTT. It is translated as CASSPGLNEKLFF.

This sequence joins TRBV13 and TRBJ2-1; D is uncertain. The CDR3 extends over 13 amino acids. Germline V gene sequence: CDR1 PRHDT, CDR2 FYEKMQ (reference sequence). Trimming left V 5 bases short and J 2 bases short, with 7 bases between. CDR3 amino acids: CASSDRAYNEQFF. The DNA for the CDR3 is TGTGCCAGCAGCGACCGGGCCTACAATGAGCAGTTCTTC.

The rearrangement uses TRBV25-1 and TRBJ2-3; maybe TRBD2 (7 bases). Per the germline V gene, CDR1 is MGHDK and CDR2 is SYGVNS. V gave up 8 bases and J gave up 2 bases, with 11 bases separating them. The CDR3 runs 13 residues. The CDR3 nucleotides are TGTGCCAGCCTCCGGGGGGCCACAGATACGCAGTATTTT. Translating it yields CASLRGATDTQYF.

The V gene is TRBV10-3, the J gene TRBJ1-2; perhaps TRBD1 as D (6 bases). Per germline, CDR1 ENHRY and CDR2 SYGVKD. The CDR3 runs to 13 residues. V lost 3 bases to trimming and J lost 3 bases, with 8 bases between them. The CDR3 region is CAISDPGDYGYTF. DNA of the CDR3: TGTGCCATCAGTGATCCAGGGGACTATGGCTACACCTTC.

This clone was seen only a few times. The rearrangement joins TRBV19 to TRBJ2-2, with 8 bases that match TRBD2. Trimming cost V 10 bases and J 0 bases; bases outside gene matches: 4. This CDR3 comprises 14 residues. In germline, CDR1 is LNHDA, CDR2 SQIVND (reference sequence). The CDR3: CAIAGHSNTGELFF. The CDR3 nucleotides are TGTGCCATAGCGGGACACTCGAACACCGGGGAGCTGTTTTTT.

V and J are TRBV7-2 and TRBJ2-1, with TRBD2 matching over 14 bases. The CDR3 loop spans 16 amino acids. J gave up 6 bases and V 6 bases, and 7 bases lay outside the gene matches. CDR1 and CDR2 from the germline V gene are SGHTA and FQGNSA. The DNA of the CDR3 is TGTGCCAGCAGGGCAACCGGGACTAGCGGGGGCAATGAGCAGTTCTTC. Encoded protein: CASRATGTSGGNEQFF. Full variable domain (missing parts from reference TRBV7-2 and TRBJ2-1): GAGVSQSPSNKVTEKGKDVELRCDPISGHTALYWYRQSLGQGLEFLIYFQGNSAPDKSGLPSDRFSAERTGGSVSTLTIQRTQQEDSAVYLCASRATGTSGGNEQFFGPGTRLTVL.

J is TRBJ2-3 and V is TRBV5-6; possibly TRBD2 for D (6 bases). Trimming stripped 2 bases from V and 6 bases from J, with 13 bases between. The CDR3 contains 14 residues. Germline-derived CDR1 and CDR2 are SGHDT and YYEEEE. The CDR3 protein is CASSLAFTSDTQYF. CDR3 bases: TGTGCCAGCAGCTTAGCTTTCACTAGCGATACGCAGTATTTT. Full variable domain (outside the CDR3, taken from reference TRBV5-6 and TRBJ2-3): DAGVTQSPTHLIKTRGQQVTLRCSPKSGHDTVSWYQQALGQGPQFIFQYYEEEERQRGNFPDRFSGHQFPNYSSELNVNALLLGDSALYLCASSLAFTSDTQYFGPGTRLTVL.

This clone was seen a single time. The chain uses TRBV6-1 and TRBJ1-2; TRBD1 matches at 7 bases. The CDR3 has 14 residues. J lost 8 bases, V lost 7 bases, and 13 bases had no gene match. The germline V gene has CDR1 MNHNS and CDR2 SASEGT. The CDR3 DNA sequence: TGTGCCAGCAATACGTTACGACAGGGACGAGGCTACACCTTC. Translated, it gives CASNTLRQGRGYTF.

The chain employs TRBV29-1 and TRBJ1-2, with D hard to call. The CDR3 is 14 residues long. CDR1 and CDR2 from the germline V gene are SQVTM and ANQGSEA. Trimming stripped 8 bases from V and 4 bases from J, with 20 bases between. The CDR3 nucleotides read TGCAGCTCACCCACCCCTAATGGTGGCTATGGCTACACCTTC. As protein: CSSPTPNGGYGYTF.

The rearrangement links TRBV30 to TRBJ2-7; D perhaps matches TRBD1 (5 bases). Per germline, CDR1 GTSNPN and CDR2 SVGIG (reference sequence). This CDR3 spans 15 amino acids. The germline V and J ends were trimmed by 0 bases and 3 bases, with 15 bases remaining between them. CDR3 sequence: CAWSVSSHRLYEQYF. The CDR3 DNA sequence: TGTGCCTGGAGTGTTTCTAGTCACAGGCTCTACGAGCAGTACTTC.

This chain connects TRBV4-1 to TRBJ2-1; TRBD2 might be the D (6 bases). CDR1 is MGHRA, CDR2 YSYEKL, per germline. Trimming cost V 5 bases and J 2 bases, with 13 bases left between them. The CDR3 extends over 15 amino acids. CDR3 residues: CASSDLAGPYNEQFF. The CDR3 nucleotides read TGCGCCAGCAGCGACCTGGCGGGGCCCTACAATGAGCAGTTCTTC.

The chain uses TRBV6-1 and TRBJ2-1, with 10 bases fitting TRBD2. Germline CDR1 MNHNS, CDR2 SASEGT. The CDR3 runs 13 residues. J was trimmed by 7 bases and V by 6 bases; bases with no gene match: 3. Here the CDR3 DNA reads TGTGCCAGCAGATGGACTAGCGGAAATGAGCAGTTCTTC. Translated: CASRWTSGNEQFF.

The chain joins TRBV19 to TRBJ2-3, with 7 nucleotides matching TRBD1. V was clipped by 6 bases and J by 5 bases; unmatched bases: 11. From germline, CDR1 is LNHDA and CDR2 SQIVND (reference sequence). There are 15 residues in the CDR3. CDR3 in amino acids: CASRGRQGRGDTQYF. In DNA, the CDR3 is TGTGCCAGTAGAGGCCGACAGGGCCGGGGAGATACGCAGTATTTT.

The table lists this clone with a few counts. This sequence joins TRBV15 and TRBJ1-2; TRBD1 matches at 9 bases. From germline, CDR1 is LNHNV and CDR2 YYDKDF (reference sequence). The CDR3 loop spans 14 amino acids. The ends lost 4 bases at V and 2 bases at J; junction bases unmatched: 2. CDR3 coding DNA: TGTGCCACCAGCACCGGGACAGGGAACTATGGCTACACCTTC. Protein sequence: CATSTGTGNYGYTF.

This clone occurred once. The rearrangement links TRBV2 to TRBJ2-5; a possible D gene is TRBD1 (6 bases). Trimming removed 7 bases from V and 3 bases from J, with 15 bases in between. Looked up from germline, CDR1 is SNHLY and CDR2 is FYNNEI. This CDR3 is 14 amino acids long. CDR3 sequence: CASNEGRGKETQYF. CDR3 bases: TGTGCCAGCAATGAGGGCAGGGGAAAAGAGACCCAGTACTTC.

By proportion, this clone is medium-sized. The chain joins TRBV6-5 to TRBJ1-1; tentatively, D is TRBD1 (6 bases). CDR1 MNHEY and CDR2 SVGAGI come from the germline V gene. V lost 2 bases, J lost 5 bases, and 12 bases lay in between. This CDR3 comprises 14 residues. Here the CDR3 reads CASSYQGTGTEAFF. The CDR3 region has the DNA TGTGCCAGCAGTTACCAGGGAACAGGGACTGAAGCTTTCTTT.

This clone was counted only a few times. This sequence joins TRBV4-1 and TRBJ1-1; 8 bases fit TRBD1. Germline V gene data show CDR1 as MGHRA and CDR2 as YSYEKL. The junction had 6 bases not matched to a gene; V was cut back by 0 bases and J by 6 bases. The CDR3 extends over 15 amino acids. The CDR3 DNA follows: TGCGCCAGCAGCCAAGATCGGCGCAGGGGGCCTGAAGCTTTCTTT. Protein: CASSQDRRRGPEAFF.

This clone was picked up many times. The V and J genes are TRBV7-9 and TRBJ2-3; 11 bases align to TRBD2. Germline V CDR1 and CDR2: SEHNR, FQNEAQ (reference sequence). This CDR3 comprises 17 residues. After removal of 5 bases from V and 5 bases from J, the junction contained 12 bases not matched to a gene. CDR3 nucleotide sequence: TGTGCCAGCAGCCAAGGGACTAGCGGAGCTTCTTTAGATACGCAGTATTTT. Amino acid sequence: CASSQGTSGASLDTQYF. Together with reference TRBV7-9 and TRBJ2-3, the CDR3 gives the full variable domain: DTGVSQNPRHKITKRGQNVTFRCDPISEHNRLYWYRQTLGQGPEFLTYFQNEAQLEKSRLLSDRFSAERPKGSFSTLEIQRTEQGDSAMYLCASSQGTSGASLDTQYFGPGTRLTVL.

V gene TRBV10-3 combines with J gene TRBJ2-7; 12 nucleotides agree with TRBD1. This CDR3 has 18 amino acids. The V and J ends lost 3 bases and 3 bases, in that order; junction bases with no gene match: 12. Germline CDR1 reads ENHRY; CDR2 reads SYGVKD. As DNA, the CDR3 is TGTGCCATCAGTGATATTGGGACAGGGGGCCGAAGACGCTACGAGCAGTACTTC. This translates into CAISDIGTGGRRRYEQYF.

This rearrangement joins TRBV5-1 to TRBJ2-7, with 7 bases identical to TRBD1. The CDR3 spans 15 residues. V was clipped by 0 bases and J by 2 bases; unmatched bases: 5. In germline, CDR1 is SGHRS, CDR2 YFSETQ. For the CDR3, the DNA is TGCGCCAGCAGCTTGGTGGGGCAGGGGGCCTACGAGCAGTACTTC. Translating gives CASSLVGQGAYEQYF. Variable domain in full (rest from reference TRBV5-1 and TRBJ2-7): KAGVTQTPRYLIKTRGQQVTLSCSPISGHRSVSWYQQTPGQGLQFLFEYFSETQRNKGNFPGRFSGRQFSNSRSEMNVSTLELGDSALYLCASSLVGQGAYEQYFGPGTRLTVT.

The genes are TRBV6-5 and TRBJ1-5; a weak D match, TRBD1 (5 bases). Trimming took off 4 bases at V and 0 bases at J, with 13 bases between the two ends. CDR3 length: 16 amino acids. Germline values: CDR1 MNHEY, CDR2 SVGAGI. CDR3 DNA sequence: TGTGCCAGCAGTTTTTCAGGGATCAGTAGCAATCAGCCCCAGCATTTT. Protein sequence: CASSFSGISSNQPQHF.

The chain combines TRBV18 with TRBJ1-1, with D perhaps TRBD1 (6 bases). From germline, CDR1 is KGHSH and CDR2 LQKENI. Trimming shortened V by 4 bases and J by 4 bases, and 13 bases separated the two germline ends. The CDR3 has 14 amino acids. CDR3 in DNA: TGTGCCAGCTCACGACAAGGGGGGGGCACTGAAGCTTTCTTT. Its translation is CASSRQGGGTEAFF.

This clone was seen a single time. The chain recombines TRBV5-1 with TRBJ2-3, with 8 bases fitting TRBD2. V trimming: 2 bases; J trimming: 1 base; junction bases outside the gene matches: 0. The germline V gene encodes CDR1 SGHRS and CDR2 YFSETQ. There are 14 residues in the CDR3. CDR3 residues: CASSFGGGTDTQYF. CDR3 nucleotide sequence: TGCGCCAGCAGCTTCGGGGGGGGCACAGATACGCAGTATTTT.

The genes are TRBV6-5 and TRBJ1-1, with D uncertain. CDR1 and CDR2 from the germline V gene are MNHEY and SVGAGI. Trimming stripped 2 bases from V and 6 bases from J, with 10 bases between. The CDR3 loop spans 13 amino acids. The CDR3 DNA reads TGTGCCAGCAGTTACCCCAAAGCATCTGAAGCTTTCTTT. Translating it yields CASSYPKASEAFF.

This chain connects TRBV28 to TRBJ2-7; 8 positions match TRBD1. Trimming cost V 4 bases and J 1 base; bases outside gene matches: 6. Germline assignment: CDR1 MDHEN and CDR2 SYDVKM. The CDR3 totals 15 residues. The CDR3 spells CASSSRTGLSYEQYF. The CDR3 DNA follows: TGTGCCAGCAGTTCTCGGACAGGGCTGTCCTACGAGCAGTACTTC.

This chain links TRBV27 with TRBJ2-1; D is perhaps TRBD1 (6 bases). V lost 5 bases and J 6 bases, leaving 17 bases between the germline ends. The CDR3 length is 15 residues. The germline V gene has CDR1 MNHEY and CDR2 SMNVEV (reference sequence). In nucleotides, the CDR3 is TGTGCCAGCAGTCCTGAGTGGGGGCGCCCCAATGAGCAGTTCTTC. This codes for CASSPEWGRPNEQFF.

This clone is a singleton in its sample. V is TRBV10-2 and J is TRBJ1-1; D perhaps matches TRBD1 (5 bases). Trimming cost V 6 bases and J 0 bases, with 8 bases left between them. There are 13 residues in the CDR3. Germline CDR1 is WSHSY and CDR2 is SAAADI. The CDR3 loop is CASRDNMNTEAFF. The CDR3 coding sequence is TGCGCCAGCAGGGACAACATGAACACTGAAGCTTTCTTT.

This clone has a handful of counts. V is TRBV4-2 and J is TRBJ2-5, with 9 positions matching TRBD2. CDR3 size: 16 residues. V was clipped by 0 bases and J by 1 base; unmatched bases: 3. Per germline, CDR1 LGHNA and CDR2 YNFKEQ. The CDR3 coding sequence is TGTGCCAGCAGCCAAGAGAGCGGGGGGCCCCAAGAGACCCAGTACTTC. Its protein product is CASSQESGGPQETQYF.

This clone was seen only once. The rearrangement uses TRBV5-1 and TRBJ2-7; D gene unclear. The CDR3 has 13 amino acids. V lost 3 bases, J lost 2 bases, and 9 bases lay in between. Germline V gives CDR1 SGHRS, CDR2 YFSETQ. The CDR3 DNA reads as TGCGCCAGCAGCTATGGCGGAACCTACGAGCAGTACTTC. The encoded protein is CASSYGGTYEQYF. The variable domain in full, completed from reference TRBV5-1 and TRBJ2-7, reads KAGVTQTPRYLIKTRGQQVTLSCSPISGHRSVSWYQQTPGQGLQFLFEYFSETQRNKGNFPGRFSGRQFSNSRSEMNVSTLELGDSALYLCASSYGGTYEQYFGPGTRLTVT.

The sample holds a few counts of this clone. V usage is TRBV6-5 and J usage is TRBJ1-2; D not certain. The CDR3 spans 14 residues. CDR1 and CDR2 from the germline V gene are MNHEY and SVGAGI. V was cut by 0 bases and J by 5 bases, with 10 bases left in between. CDR3 sequence: CASSYSAPGYGYTF. CDR3 sequence (DNA): TGTGCCAGCAGTTACTCGGCCCCCGGGTATGGCTACACCTTC.